This is a list of T cell receptor beta chains from one sample in a study of blood T cell repertoires in COVID-19. Generated by immunoSEQ multiplex PCR, the TCRdb table keeps only in-frame clones and is missing some. Among about 64,000 clones listed, approximately 90% were seen once. Specimen: PBMCs or T cells enriched from blood (not recorded which). These receptors came from a woman between 40 and 50 years old who had recovered from COVID-19. Each CDR3 is given without its conserved first and last residue. The order of the fields is clone size, V gene, J gene, CDR3 protein. A clone size is listed for some rows: how often the clone was seen (once, few, many), or a class if it is expanded.

once	TRBV3-1/TRBV3-2	TRBJ2-5	ASSSTGTRQETQY
few	TRBV24-1	TRBJ1-5	ATSDTGTVNQPQH
once	TRBV6-1	TRBJ2-3	ASSEPTSGGVLDTQY
once	TRBV27	TRBJ1-4	ASTKGTGEKLF
.	TRBV5-1	TRBJ2-5	ASSLGLFGQETQY
.	TRBV5-8	TRBJ2-2	ASSYGLNTGELF
.	TRBV20-1	TRBJ1-1	SASNKVGKDTEAF
.	TRBV28	TRBJ1-1	ASSPGQHTEAF
.	TRBV5-1	TRBJ2-7	ASSINSGGAFEQY
.	TRBV7-9	TRBJ1-4	ASSFTATYEKLF
.	TRBV3-1/TRBV3-2	TRBJ2-7	ASSHSSFQGDFYEQY
once	TRBV19	TRBJ2-3	ASSKMSSGGTDTQY
.	TRBV2	TRBJ2-7	ASRQGQNYEQY
.	TRBV27	TRBJ2-7	ASSHGTAYEQY
.	TRBV5-1	TRBJ2-5	ASRGDRSETQY
.	TRBV19	TRBJ2-5	ASSPTRWGETRY
.	TRBV7-8	TRBJ2-7	ASSQALAQSYEQY
.	TRBV14	TRBJ1-1	ASSQDRRAWNTEAF
.	TRBV19	TRBJ1-5	ASTPGRQGGRGLNQPQH
.	TRBV7-9	TRBJ2-1	ASSPGQGANEQF
.	TRBV19	TRBJ1-6	ASRDTINSPLH
.	TRBV13	TRBJ1-6	ASSLAPEGAGYNSPLH
.	TRBV19	TRBJ2-7	ASSAQRQGGSYEQY
.	TRBV21-1	TRBJ1-6	ASSREVGYEFTPRGSPLH
.	TRBV5-1	TRBJ1-3	ASSFRQGSGNTIY
.	TRBV5-1	TRBJ2-2	ASSLLGGASGTGELF
.	TRBV9	TRBJ2-2	ASSVVQRGTGELF
once	TRBV19	TRBJ1-1	ASSIVIGTELVNTEAF
.	TRBV7-9	TRBJ1-5	ASSLQGGNQPQH
.	TRBV29-1	TRBJ1-1	SAERNTEAF
.	TRBV11-2	TRBJ1-2	ASSSLNRVTHT
.	TRBV10-3	TRBJ2-7	AISESGGVEQY
.	TRBV3-1/TRBV3-2	TRBJ2-5	ASSQGAKETQY
.	TRBV5-4	TRBJ2-5	ASSLNSQETQY
.	TRBV6-5	TRBJ1-2	ASRMGQGFGYT
few	TRBV5-6	TRBJ1-2	ASFTEHGRYYGYT
.	TRBV7-9	TRBJ2-7	ASSQTGFNEQY
.	TRBV13	TRBJ2-7	ASSSTRGPSYEQY
.	TRBV5-6	TRBJ1-2	ASSGGQGIYGYT
.	TRBV18	TRBJ1-1	ASSPSQGGETEAF
.	TRBV5-4	TRBJ2-7	ASSSGGNEQY
once	TRBV6-5	TRBJ1-2	ASKLWGTLGSYT
.	TRBV12-3/TRBV12-4	TRBJ1-6	ASSMIIGSPLH
.	TRBV5-3	TRBJ2-5	ARRKQGPLWETQY
.	TRBV5-1	TRBJ2-7	ASTERQGAYEQY
once	TRBV19	TRBJ2-2	ASSMGTGVGGELF
.	TRBV5-1	TRBJ2-7	ASSEDSLEQY
.	TRBV6-5	TRBJ1-6	ASTGSSYNSPLH
.	TRBV27	TRBJ2-1	ASIPHLGPLAGDNNEQF
.	TRBV13	TRBJ1-1	ASSLVGGSMNTEAF